This entry describes one TCR beta chain. This record belongs to a study of blood T cell repertoires in COVID-19. CDR3 length equals 13 residues. The germline V gene encodes CDR1 SQVTM and CDR2 ANQGSEA. Trimming took 4 bases from V and 4 from J, leaving 13 bases between them. Generated by immunoSEQ multiplex PCR, the TCRdb table keeps only in-frame clones and is missing some. The sample carries 80,000 to 85,000 clones, around 88% recorded once. The TCR was taken from a woman older than 75 with acute or convalescent COVID-19. The genes are TRBV29-1 and TRBJ1-2; D might be TRBD1 (5 bases). The sequenced sample consisted of peripheral blood. CDR3 coding DNA: TGCAGCGTTGCAAGCAGGGAGGGCTATGGCTACACCTTC. Protein sequence: CSVASREGYGYTF.